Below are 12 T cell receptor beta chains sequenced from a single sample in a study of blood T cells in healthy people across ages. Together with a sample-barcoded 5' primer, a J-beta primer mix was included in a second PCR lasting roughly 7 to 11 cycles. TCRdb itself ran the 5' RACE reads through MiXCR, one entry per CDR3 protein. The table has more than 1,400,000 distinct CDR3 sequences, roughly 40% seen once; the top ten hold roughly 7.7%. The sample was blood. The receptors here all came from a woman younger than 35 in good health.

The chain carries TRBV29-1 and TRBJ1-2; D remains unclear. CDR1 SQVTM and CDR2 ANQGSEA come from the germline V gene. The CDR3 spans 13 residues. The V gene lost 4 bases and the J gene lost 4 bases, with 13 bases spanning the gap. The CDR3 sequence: CSVVGEGRYGYTF. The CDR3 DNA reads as TGCAGCGTTGTTGGAGAAGGTCGCTATGGCTACACCTTC.

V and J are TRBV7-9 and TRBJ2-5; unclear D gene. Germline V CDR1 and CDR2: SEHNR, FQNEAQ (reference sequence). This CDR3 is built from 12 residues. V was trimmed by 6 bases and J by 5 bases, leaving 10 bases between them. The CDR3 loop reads CASSSDLETQYF. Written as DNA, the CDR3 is TGTGCCAGCAGTTCTGATCTGGAGACCCAGTACTTC.

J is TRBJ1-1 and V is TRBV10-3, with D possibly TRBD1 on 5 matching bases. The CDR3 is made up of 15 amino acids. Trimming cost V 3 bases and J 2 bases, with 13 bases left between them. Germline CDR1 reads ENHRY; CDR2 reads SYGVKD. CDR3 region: CAISDARQTNTEAFF. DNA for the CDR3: TGTGCCATCAGTGACGCCCGACAGACTAACACTGAAGCTTTCTTT.

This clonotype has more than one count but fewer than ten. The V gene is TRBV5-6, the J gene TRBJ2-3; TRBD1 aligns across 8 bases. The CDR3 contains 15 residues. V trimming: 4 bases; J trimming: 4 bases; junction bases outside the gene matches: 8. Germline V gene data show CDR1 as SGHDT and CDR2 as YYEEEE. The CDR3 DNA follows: TGTGCCAGCAGCCGACAGGGGTCTGGAGCAGATACGCAGTATTTT. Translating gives CASSRQGSGADTQYF. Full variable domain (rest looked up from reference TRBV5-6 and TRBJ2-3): DAGVTQSPTHLIKTRGQQVTLRCSPKSGHDTVSWYQQALGQGPQFIFQYYEEEERQRGNFPDRFSGHQFPNYSSELNVNALLLGDSALYLCASSRQGSGADTQYFGPGTRLTVL.

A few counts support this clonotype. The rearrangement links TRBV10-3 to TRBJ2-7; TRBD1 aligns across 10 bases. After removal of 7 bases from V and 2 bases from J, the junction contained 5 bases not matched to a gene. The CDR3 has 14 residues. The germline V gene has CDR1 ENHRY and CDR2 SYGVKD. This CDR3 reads CAITDRGLTYEQYF. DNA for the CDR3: TGTGCCATCACTGACAGGGGGCTAACCTACGAGCAGTACTTC.

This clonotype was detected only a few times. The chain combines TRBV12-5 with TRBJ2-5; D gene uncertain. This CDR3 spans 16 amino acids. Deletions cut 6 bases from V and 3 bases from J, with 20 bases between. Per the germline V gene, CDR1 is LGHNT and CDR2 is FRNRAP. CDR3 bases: TGTGCTAGTGGCGAACTTCCCCTTGGTGCTAAAGAGACCCAGTACTTC. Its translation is CASGELPLGAKETQYF.

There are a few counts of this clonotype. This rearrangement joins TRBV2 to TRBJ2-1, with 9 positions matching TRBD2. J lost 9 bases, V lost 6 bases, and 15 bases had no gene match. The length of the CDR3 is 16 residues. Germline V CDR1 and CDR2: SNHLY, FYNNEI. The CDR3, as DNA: TGTGCCAGCAGACCAACCGGGACTAGCAGGGGAAGTGAGCAGTTCTTC. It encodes CASRPTGTSRGSEQFF.

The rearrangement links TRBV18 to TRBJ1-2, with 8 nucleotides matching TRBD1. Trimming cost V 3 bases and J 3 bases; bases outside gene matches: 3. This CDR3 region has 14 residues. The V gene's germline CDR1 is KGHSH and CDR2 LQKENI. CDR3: CASSPGQDDYGYTF. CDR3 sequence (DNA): TGTGCCAGCTCACCGGGACAGGACGACTATGGCTACACCTTC.

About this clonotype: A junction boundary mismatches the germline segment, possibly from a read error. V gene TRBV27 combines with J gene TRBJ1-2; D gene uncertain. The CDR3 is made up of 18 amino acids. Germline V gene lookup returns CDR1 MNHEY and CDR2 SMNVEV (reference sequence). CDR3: CASSLSMGPPGGLYGCTF. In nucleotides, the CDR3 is TGTGCCAGCAGTTTATCGATGGGCCCACCGGGAGGGTTATATGGCTGCACCTTC.

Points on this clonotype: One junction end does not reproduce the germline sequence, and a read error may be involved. The CDR3 coding sequence is TGTGCCATCAGTTCCGGGACGGCGAATCTACCGAGCAACCAGCCCCAGCATTTT. Protein: CAISSGTANLPSNQPQHF. The chain has TRBV10-3 and TRBJ1-5; D is possibly TRBD1 (5 bases). CDR3 length: 18 amino acids. Germline CDR1 is ENHRY and CDR2 is SYGVKD.

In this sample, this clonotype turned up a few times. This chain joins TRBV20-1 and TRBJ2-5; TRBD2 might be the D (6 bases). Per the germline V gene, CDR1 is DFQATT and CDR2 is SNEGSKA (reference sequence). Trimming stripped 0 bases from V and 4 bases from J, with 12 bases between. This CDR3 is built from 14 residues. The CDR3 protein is CSARDPRLGETQYF. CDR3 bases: TGCAGTGCTAGAGATCCGAGACTAGGAGAGACCCAGTACTTC.

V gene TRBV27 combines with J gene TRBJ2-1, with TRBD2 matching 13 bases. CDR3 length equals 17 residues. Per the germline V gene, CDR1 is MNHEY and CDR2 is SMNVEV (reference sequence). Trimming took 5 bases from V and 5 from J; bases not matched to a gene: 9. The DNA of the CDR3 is TGTGCCAGCAGTCCGGGGACTAGCGGGGCGCCCGACAATGAGCAGTTCTTC. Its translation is CASSPGTSGAPDNEQFF.